This T cell receptor beta chain was sequenced during a study of identifying expanded T cells in peripheral blood. The data were produced by immunoSEQ multiplex PCR, yet TCRdb's version contains in-frame clones alone and is incomplete. The data show roughly 100,000 clones, roughly 88% seen once. Healthy donors had no documented immune events, such as infections, while sampled. Between the trimmed V and J ends, which lost 3 bases and 8 bases, there was a span of 19 bases. Germline CDR1 reads WSHSY; CDR2 reads SAAADI. The CDR3 has 15 residues. Study-level results: Across healthy donors, higher total template counts meant significantly greater approximately two-week count variance.

This clone appeared many times. What it binds is not known. The clonotype comes from a person aged 18 to 75 in good health. The sample was blood. This sequence joins TRBV10-2 and TRBJ1-2; TRBD1 is a possible D gene (5 bases). The CDR3 DNA reads TGCGCCAGCAGTGATACCCAGGGAGCTGTGAGAGGCTACACCTTC. Protein sequence: CASSDTQGAVRGYTF.